A selection of T cell receptor beta chains follows, all from one sample in a study of blood T cell repertoires in COVID-19. The method was immunoSEQ multiplex PCR; TCRdb's version includes in-frame clones alone and lacks a portion of them. Of some 180,000 clones detected, approximately 91% appear once; the ten largest clones hold roughly 5%. Sequencing was performed on peripheral blood. The receptors here all came from a man between 18 and 29 years old with COVID-19, enrolled during active disease. CDR3s include the opening cysteine and the closing phenylalanine or tryptophan. Fields, in order: D gene, J gene, clone size, V gene, CDR3 protein, CDR3 DNA. A D gene is named only where the DNA matches it firmly. Clone size is not always given. Where it is, it says once, few, many or a class for expanded clones.

TRBD2 TRBJ2-1 - TRBV4-3 CASSLDSRGDEQFF TGCGCCAGCAGCCTCGACAGCCGGGGGGACGAGCAGTTCTTC
- TRBJ2-1 - TRBV7-9 CASSHMREQFF TGTGCCAGCAGCCATATGCGTGAGCAGTTCTTC
- TRBJ2-5 - TRBV28 CASSSSVTPLRQETQYF TGTGCCAGCAGTTCCTCCGTTACTCCCTTGCGCCAAGAGACCCAGTACTTC
TRBD2 TRBJ2-4 - TRBV2 CASREEPSFNIQYF TGTGCCAGCCGGGAGGAGCCCTCGTTTAACATTCAGTACTTC
TRBD2 TRBJ2-2 - TRBV4-3 CASSQDPIGRAGELFF TGCGCCAGCAGCCAAGACCCCATCGGGAGGGCCGGGGAGCTGTTTTTT
- TRBJ2-1 once TRBV28 CATRGAGVRYNEQFF TGTGCCACCCGGGGGGCGGGAGTCAGGTACAATGAGCAGTTCTTC
- TRBJ1-5 once TRBV27 CASTSGGQPQHF TGTGCCAGCACCTCCGGGGGTCAGCCCCAGCATTTT
TRBD1 TRBJ2-7 - TRBV19 CASTPGQGIYEQYF TGTGCCAGTACCCCGGGACAGGGAATCTACGAGCAGTACTTC
- TRBJ1-5 - TRBV4-3 CASSQEWGDSNQPQHF TGCGCCAGCAGCCAAGAATGGGGCGATAGCAATCAGCCCCAGCATTTT
- TRBJ1-2 - TRBV24-1 CATSDLRGGYTF TGTGCCACCAGTGACCTTAGGGGGGGCTACACCTTC
TRBD1 TRBJ1-2 - TRBV19 CASSMTGTGGYGYTF TGTGCCAGTAGTATGACCGGGACAGGGGGCTATGGCTACACCTTC
TRBD2 TRBJ2-3 - TRBV6-2/TRBV6-3 CASSYETSGSSTDTQYF TGTGCCAGCAGTTACGAGACTAGCGGGAGTTCCACAGATACGCAGTATTTT
- TRBJ1-3 - TRBV10-3 CAISDRVDGNTIYF TGTGCCATCAGTGACAGGGTAGACGGAAACACCATATATTTT
- TRBJ1-1 few TRBV19 CASTPGYRNTEAFF TGTGCCAGTACCCCAGGGTACCGGAACACTGAAGCTTTCTTT
TRBD2 TRBJ2-1 - TRBV10-2 CAINRGIGTSGDEQFF TGCGCAATAAACCGGGGGATCGGGACTAGCGGCGATGAGCAGTTCTTC
TRBD2 TRBJ2-1 - TRBV15 CATSRGLAGGEQFF TGTGCCACCAGCAGAGGACTAGCGGGAGGTGAGCAGTTCTTC
TRBD2 TRBJ2-1 - TRBV9 CASSGVGSGSVYEQFF TGTGCCAGCAGCGGAGTGGGTAGCGGGAGCGTCTATGAGCAGTTCTTC
- TRBJ2-5 - TRBV19 CASSTRLVGQETQYF TGTGCCAGTAGTACGAGACTAGTTGGCCAAGAGACCCAGTACTTC